These 32 T cell receptor beta chains share one sample of origin, sequenced in a study of cytomegalovirus exposure and HLA in healthy donors. Use of 60 Vbeta and 13 Jbeta primers characterized the PCR. TCRdb's table, derived via immunoSEQ multiplex PCR, lists solely in-frame clones and lacks some. The sample lists under 200,000 clones; approximately 76% were seen once. Sequenced input: PBMCs. The receptors stem from a woman aged 18-30 years in good health and CMV-seropositive.

V and J are TRBV27 and TRBJ2-5; TRBD1 might be the D (6 bases). Germline V CDR1 and CDR2: MNHEY, SMNVEV (reference sequence). The CDR3 covers 13 residues. Trimming cost V 5 bases and J 5 bases, with 12 bases left between them. The CDR3 coding sequence is TGTGCCAGCAGTAAACAGGGTATGGAGACCCAGTACTTC. The encoded protein is CASSKQGMETQYF.

The V and J genes are TRBV14 and TRBJ1-2, with TRBD1 matching 7 bases. In germline, CDR1 is SGHDN, CDR2 FVKESK. CDR3 size: 15 residues. The ends lost 2 bases at V and 5 bases at J; junction bases unmatched: 8. DNA of the CDR3: TGTGCCAGCAGCCAATACTCAGGGGGGAGGTATGGCTACACCTTC. Protein product: CASSQYSGGRYGYTF.

The chain joins TRBV5-1 to TRBJ1-2, with 7 nucleotides matching TRBD1. CDR1 is SGHRS and CDR2 is YFSETQ in the germline V gene. CDR3 length: 16 residues. The trim removed 4 bases at V and 0 bases at J, leaving 9 bases unmatched. The CDR3, as DNA: TGCGCCAGCAGCCACCCCGACAGGGCGTCTAACTATGGCTACACCTTC. Translation: CASSHPDRASNYGYTF.

The rearrangement joins TRBV7-9 to TRBJ2-1; 7 positions agree with TRBD2. Germline V gene data show CDR1 as SEHNR and CDR2 as FQNEAQ (reference sequence). V lost 5 bases and J lost 6; bases outside the gene matches: 16. This CDR3 region has 17 residues. The CDR3 DNA sequence: TGTGCCAGCAGCCTACTCGTCACAGGACTAGGGATCAATGAGCAGTTCTTC. Amino acids: CASSLLVTGLGINEQFF. The full variable domain, with the rest looked up from reference TRBV7-9 and TRBJ2-1, is DTGVSQNPRHKITKRGQNVTFRCDPISEHNRLYWYRQTLGQGPEFLTYFQNEAQLEKSRLLSDRFSAERPKGSFSTLEIQRTEQGDSAMYLCASSLLVTGLGINEQFFGPGTRLTVL.

The rearrangement links TRBV28 to TRBJ2-1, with no clear D. Germline CDR1 reads MDHEN; CDR2 reads SYDVKM. CDR3 length equals 17 residues. V was trimmed by 2 bases and J by 7 bases, leaving 21 bases between them. As DNA, the CDR3 is TGTGCCAGCAGTTTACCCATTGGCGAAACTACTACAAATGAGCAGTTCTTC. Protein: CASSLPIGETTTNEQFF.

The V gene is TRBV7-2, the J gene TRBJ2-7; TRBD1 agrees at 7 bases. Germline-derived CDR1 and CDR2 are SGHTA and FQGNSA. The ends lost 3 bases at V and 3 bases at J; junction bases unmatched: 8. This CDR3 has 15 residues. The CDR3 loop reads CASSFTGTESYEQYF. The CDR3 bases are TGTGCCAGCAGCTTCACCGGGACAGAGAGCTACGAGCAGTACTTC. Drawing the rest from reference TRBV7-2 and TRBJ2-7, the complete variable domain is GAGVSQSPSNKVTEKGKDVELRCDPISGHTALYWYRQSLGQGLEFLIYFQGNSAPDKSGLPSDRFSAERTGGSVSTLTIQRTQQEDSAVYLCASSFTGTESYEQYFGPGTRLTVT.

The chain carries TRBV10-3 and TRBJ2-7, with D maybe TRBD1 (5 bases). Deletions cut 8 bases from V and 6 bases from J, with 11 bases between. The CDR3 consists of 11 residues. Looked up from germline, CDR1 is ENHRY and CDR2 is SYGVKD. CDR3 bases: TGTGCCATCTCCAGGGATCTCGAGCAGTACTTC. Translating it yields CAISRDLEQYF.

This rearrangement joins TRBV11-2 to TRBJ1-2, with 8 bases that match TRBD1. The CDR3 covers 15 residues. Losses at the gene ends were 0 bases for V and 7 bases for J; bases not matched to a gene: 7. Germline V gene sequence: CDR1 SGHAT, CDR2 FQNNGV. CDR3 coding DNA: TGTGCCAGCAGCTTAGATGCCTCGGACAGGGCTGGCTACACCTTC. Its translation: CASSLDASDRAGYTF.

The genes are TRBV30 and TRBJ1-3; D unresolved. Germline CDR1 GTSNPN, CDR2 SVGIG (reference sequence). The CDR3 contains 15 residues. Trimming left V 3 bases short and J 0 bases short, with 12 bases between. The CDR3 reads CAWRAPGISGNTIYF. The CDR3 bases are TGTGCCTGGAGGGCGCCGGGGATCTCTGGAAACACCATATATTTT.

This rearrangement joins TRBV5-5 to TRBJ1-3; D unresolved. Deletions cut 3 bases from V and 11 bases from J, with 18 bases between. From germline, CDR1 is SGHKS and CDR2 YYEKEE (reference sequence). The length of the CDR3 is 14 residues. The CDR3 DNA is TGTGCCAGCAGCTCCTCGCCCGGAGCGAGCGCCATATATTTT. It specifies CASSSSPGASAIYF. Full variable domain (remainder filled in from reference TRBV5-5 and TRBJ1-3): DAGVTQSPTHLIKTRGQQVTLRCSPISGHKSVSWYQQVLGQGPQFIFQYYEKEERGRGNFPDRFSARQFPNYSSELNVNALLLGDSALYLCASSSSPGASAIYFGEGSWLTVV.

This chain joins TRBV4-1 and TRBJ1-6; no clear D. V was cut by 3 bases and J by 7 bases, with 4 bases left in between. Germline V lookup: CDR1 MGHRA, CDR2 YSYEKL. CDR3 size: 12 residues. CDR3 sequence: CASSQRNSPLHF. The CDR3 region has the DNA TGCGCCAGCAGCCAGAGAAATTCACCCCTCCACTTT.

V is TRBV7-3 and J is TRBJ2-2, with D possibly being TRBD1 (6 bases). The CDR3 length is 14 residues. Germline values: CDR1 SGHTA, CDR2 FQGTGA. Trimming stripped 4 bases from V and 6 bases from J, with 12 bases between. CDR3 in amino acids: CASSSQQGAGELFF. In DNA, the CDR3 is TGTGCCAGCAGCTCGCAACAGGGCGCCGGGGAGCTGTTTTTT.

This sequence joins TRBV7-3 and TRBJ2-7; TRBD1 aligns across 8 bases. Germline lookup yields CDR1 SGHTA and CDR2 FQGTGA. Unmatched junction bases numbered 8, after V lost 5 bases and J lost 5 bases. The CDR3 loop spans 14 amino acids. CDR3 nucleotides: TGTGCCAGCAGCCGTGGGACAGGCCAAGACGAGCAGTACTTC. Translation gives CASSRGTGQDEQYF. Variable domain in full (rest from reference TRBV7-3 and TRBJ2-7): GAGVSQTPSNKVTEKGKYVELRCDPISGHTALYWYRQSLGQGPEFLIYFQGTGAADDSGLPNDRFFAVRPEGSVSTLKIQRTERGDSAVYLCASSRGTGQDEQYFGPGTRLTVT.

This rearrangement joins TRBV5-4 to TRBJ1-3, with D possibly TRBD1 on 5 matching bases. Trimming cost V 4 bases and J 8 bases, with 13 bases left between them. The length of the CDR3 is 13 residues. The V gene's germline CDR1 is SGHNT and CDR2 YYREEE (reference sequence). DNA for the CDR3: TGTGCCAGCAGCCGGCGCCCGGGGGACACCATATATTTT. This gives the protein CASSRRPGDTIYF.

The V and J genes are TRBV14 and TRBJ2-7; D is uncertain. CDR3 size: 16 residues. The germline V and J ends were trimmed by 0 bases and 0 bases, with 12 bases remaining between them. Germline assignment: CDR1 SGHDN and CDR2 FVKESK. The CDR3 DNA follows: TGTGCCAGCAGCCAAGAAGCCTCCGAGAGCTCCTACGAGCAGTACTTC. It yields the protein CASSQEASESSYEQYF.

This clone came up once. This chain links TRBV5-1 with TRBJ2-3; 7 positions agree with TRBD2. The V gene's germline CDR1 is SGHRS and CDR2 YFSETQ. V lost 7 bases and J lost 1; bases outside the gene matches: 9. This CDR3 region has 15 residues. CDR3 residues: CASAVGGAGTDTQYF. The CDR3 DNA follows: TGCGCCAGCGCCGTGGGAGGGGCCGGCACAGATACGCAGTATTTT.

CDR3 bases: TGTGCCAGCAGTTTCGCCCACCTACCAAATTCACCCCTCCACTTT. As protein: CASSFAHLPNSPLHF. The chain joins TRBV27 to TRBJ1-6, with D hard to call. The CDR3 runs to 15 residues. Germline V gene lookup returns CDR1 MNHEY and CDR2 SMNVEV (reference sequence). V was pared by 3 bases and J by 7 bases, with 13 bases between.

This clone has a handful of counts. A read error may produce the germline difference seen at one junction end. J is TRBJ1-2 and V is TRBV5-4; the match to TRBD1 covers 9 bases. CDR1 SGHNT and CDR2 YYREEE come from the germline V gene (reference sequence). CDR3 length equals 13 residues. The CDR3 loop reads CASNLDRGYGYTF. The DNA for the CDR3 is TGTGCCAGCAACTTGGACAGGGGTTATGGCTACACCTTC.

The chain employs TRBV7-8 and TRBJ2-1; D might be TRBD1 (6 bases). V was trimmed by 5 bases and J by 5 bases, leaving 25 bases between them. This CDR3 has 18 residues. Germline V gives CDR1 SGHVS, CDR2 FQNEAQ. DNA of the CDR3: TGTGCCAGCAGCCTCCCCCTGGGGGCCAGGGGTAGAGACAATGAGCAGTTCTTC. Translating it yields CASSLPLGARGRDNEQFF.

The V call is TRBV4-3, the J call TRBJ1-5, with no clear D. Trimming took 0 bases from V and 0 from J, leaving 6 bases between them. This CDR3 has 15 amino acids. Germline V gene sequence: CDR1 LGHNA, CDR2 YSLEER. CDR3 loop: CASSQERGSNQPQHF. The CDR3 DNA reads TGCGCCAGCAGCCAAGAACGGGGTAGCAATCAGCCCCAGCATTTT.

This clone was detected once. The rearrangement uses TRBV27 and TRBJ2-1; D uncertain. The CDR3 covers 13 residues. Looked up from germline, CDR1 is MNHEY and CDR2 is SMNVEV (reference sequence). Trimming removed 6 bases from V and 0 bases from J, with 6 bases in between. This chain's CDR3 is CASSPGSYNEQFF. In DNA form, the CDR3 reads TGTGCCAGCAGCCCCGGCTCCTACAATGAGCAGTTCTTC.

This chain uses TRBV4-3 with TRBJ1-1, with no clear D. Trimming cost V 0 bases and J 6 bases, with 8 bases left between them. The CDR3 totals 13 residues. Germline-derived CDR1 and CDR2 are LGHNA and YSLEER. Written as DNA, the CDR3 is TGCGCCAGCAGCCAAGATTACAGAGCTGAAGCTTTCTTT. Residues: CASSQDYRAEAFF.

Here the CDR3 reads CASSLGSGQIYTGELFF. The CDR3 region has the DNA TGTGCCAGCAGCTTGGGATCCGGACAGATTTACACCGGGGAGCTGTTTTTT. The J gene is TRBJ2-2, the V gene TRBV5-4, with a possible D match to TRBD1 (6 bases). CDR1 is SGHNT, CDR2 YYREEE, per germline (reference sequence). The CDR3 is 17 amino acids. V lost 0 bases to trimming and J lost 3 bases, with 15 bases between them.

The chain employs TRBV9 and TRBJ2-3; the D gene is possibly TRBD1 (5 bases). Germline CDR1 and CDR2: SGDLS and YYNGEE. CDR3 length: 14 amino acids. V was clipped by 0 bases and J by 4 bases, with 9 bases between them. The CDR3 sequence: CASSVAWGSDTQYF. The CDR3 coding sequence is TGTGCCAGCAGCGTAGCGTGGGGCTCAGATACGCAGTATTTT.

With regard to this clone: An end of the junction does not agree with germline; a read error may underlie this. The chain recombines TRBV7-9 with TRBJ2-3; D uncertain. Germline CDR1 is SEHNR and CDR2 is FQNEAQ (reference sequence). This CDR3 is built from 12 residues. As DNA, the CDR3 is TGTTCCAGCAGCCCTACCACAGATACGCAGTATTTT. Protein product: CSSSPTTDTQYF.

This clone has at least ten counts. The CDR3 nucleotides read TGTGCCATCAGCGACAGTAGCAATCAGCCCCAGCATTTT. Translated, it gives CAISDSSNQPQHF. This chain uses TRBV10-3 with TRBJ1-5; tentative D call: TRBD1 (5 bases). V was pared by 6 bases and J by 0 bases, with 6 bases between. Per the germline V gene, CDR1 is ENHRY and CDR2 is SYGVKD. The CDR3 sequence is 13 residues long.

The rearrangement uses TRBV6-6 and TRBJ1-2; 8 nucleotides match TRBD1. CDR1 and CDR2 from the germline V gene are MNHNY and SVGAGI (reference sequence). The CDR3 sequence is 12 residues long. V was pared by 5 bases and J by 6 bases, with 2 bases of the junction left unmatched. CDR3 amino acids: CASSPTGDGYTF. The DNA of the CDR3 is TGTGCCAGCAGTCCGACAGGGGATGGCTACACCTTC.

The chain is built from TRBV5-1 and TRBJ1-2, with D perhaps matching TRBD1 (6 bases). The germline V gene has CDR1 SGHRS and CDR2 YFSETQ. This CDR3 has 13 amino acids. V was clipped by 4 bases and J by 1 base, with 8 bases between them. The CDR3 loop reads CASSADSNYGYTF. The CDR3 DNA reads TGCGCCAGCAGCGCGGACAGTAACTATGGCTACACCTTC.

The gene calls are TRBV7-3 and TRBJ2-1; no clear D gene. The V gene lost 5 bases and the J gene lost 5 bases, with 4 bases spanning the gap. The CDR3 loop spans 11 amino acids. Looked up from germline, CDR1 is SGHTA and CDR2 is FQGTGA. The CDR3 DNA reads TGTGCCAGCAGCACAAACAATGAGCAGTTCTTC. Translated: CASSTNNEQFF.

The V call is TRBV7-6, the J call TRBJ2-2, with 8 bases identical to TRBD1. In germline, CDR1 is SGHVS, CDR2 FNYEAQ. The CDR3 contains 15 residues. V trimming: 4 bases; J trimming: 1 base; junction bases outside the gene matches: 2. CDR3 region: CASSSGTGNTGELFF. The DNA for the CDR3 is TGTGCCAGCAGCTCTGGGACAGGGAACACCGGGGAGCTGTTTTTT.

The chain links TRBV18 to TRBJ2-2; TRBD2 might be the D (5 bases). Trimming removed 2 bases from V and 4 bases from J, with 14 bases in between. CDR1 and CDR2 from the germline V gene are KGHSH and LQKENI. The CDR3 consists of 16 residues. The CDR3 loop reads CASSPFRIGGTGELFF. The CDR3 DNA sequence: TGTGCCAGCTCACCATTCCGGATCGGAGGCACCGGGGAGCTGTTTTTT. The full variable domain, in which reference TRBV18 and TRBJ2-2 provide the parts outside the CDR3, is NAGVMQNPRHLVRRRGQEARLRCSPMKGHSHVYWYRQLPEEGLKFMVYLQKENIIDESGMPKERFSAEFPKEGPSILRIQQVVRGDSAAYFCASSPFRIGGTGELFFGEGSRLTVL.

V and J are TRBV7-2 and TRBJ2-7, with 10 bases aligning to TRBD2. The CDR3 is made up of 15 amino acids. The V and J ends lost 4 bases and 0 bases, in that order; junction bases with no gene match: 3. Germline values: CDR1 SGHTA, CDR2 FQGNSA. The CDR3 loop reads CASSSLAGGSYEQYF. DNA of the CDR3: TGTGCCAGCAGCTCATTAGCGGGGGGCTCCTACGAGCAGTACTTC.